Below, 9 T cell receptor beta chains from the same sample are listed, as sequenced in a study of blood T cells in healthy people across ages (dated by TCRdb to between 2014 and 2016). Library preparation used 5' RACE. The instrument given in TCRdb is Illumina HiSeq 2500. The second PCR ran for roughly 7 to 11 cycles and used a J-beta primer mix along with a sample-barcoded 5' primer. The public reads were run again by TCRdb, first through fastp at Q25 and then through MiXCR, and only productive beta chains were kept. Duplicate CDR3 protein sequences are folded into a single record with the most common DNA and genes. The sample yields around 1,000,000 distinct CDR3 sequences; 20% to 25% were counted once. Of the sample, less than 0.85% is held by the ten largest clones. The data were also submitted as part of a second study, on T cells of mothers and their children.

Sequencing used blood. These receptors came from a girl aged 2 to 10 in good health.

A few counts support this clonotype. The CDR3 reads CSVGEEKNTEAFF. The CDR3 DNA reads as TGCAGCGTCGGGGAGGAGAAGAACACTGAAGCTTTCTTT. This chain uses TRBV29-1 with TRBJ1-1, with no clear D. The CDR3 extends over 13 amino acids. CDR1 SQVTM and CDR2 ANQGSEA come from the germline V gene. V gave up 6 bases and J gave up 1 base, with 12 bases separating them.

The V and J genes are TRBV27 and TRBJ1-2; D might be TRBD1 (5 bases). The CDR3 spans 17 residues. The V gene lost 6 bases and the J gene lost 1 base, with 21 bases spanning the gap. Germline V lookup: CDR1 MNHEY, CDR2 SMNVEV (reference sequence). DNA of the CDR3: TGTGCCAGCAGCCGCGACGGGTTGACAGCGTTTAACTATGGCTACACCTTC. This encodes CASSRDGLTAFNYGYTF.

The chain combines TRBV6-5 with TRBJ2-1; perhaps TRBD1 as D (6 bases). TRBJ2-7 matches the DNA end more closely, so the J call is doubtful. Germline V lookup: CDR1 MNHEY, CDR2 SVGAGI. CDR3 size: 15 residues. CDR3 protein: CASSYSAGASYEQYF. The CDR3 DNA sequence: TGTGCCAGCAGTTACTCGGCAGGGGCATCCTACGAGCAGTACTTC.

This sequence joins TRBV20-1 and TRBJ2-1; D uncertain. V dropped 1 base and J dropped 3 bases, with 16 bases sitting between them. The germline gives CDR1 DFQATT, CDR2 SNEGSKA (reference sequence). There are 16 residues in the CDR3. CDR3 bases: TGCAGTGCTAGAGCTGGTGGGAACAAGAACTACAATGAGCAGTTCTTC. Translated: CSARAGGNKNYNEQFF.

This chain links TRBV10-1 with TRBJ2-7; tentatively, D is TRBD1 or TRBD2 (5 bases each). This CDR3 is 15 amino acids long. CDR1 is WNHNN, CDR2 SYGVQD, per germline (reference sequence). V lost 3 bases to trimming and J lost 4 bases, with 16 bases between them. DNA of the CDR3: TGCGCCAGCAGTGACCGCCGGGACGCAGAATACGAGCAGTACTTC. It codes for CASSDRRDAEYEQYF.

In this sample, this clonotype turned up a few times. The chain carries TRBV10-3 and TRBJ2-4; 11 bases map to TRBD2. Trimming cost V 4 bases and J 7 bases; bases outside gene matches: 3. The V gene's germline CDR1 is ENHRY and CDR2 SYGVKD. CDR3 length: 14 amino acids. CDR3: CAISATSGNNIQYF. In nucleotides, the CDR3 is TGTGCCATCAGTGCGACTAGCGGGAACAACATTCAGTACTTC.

This clonotype was counted a few times. J is TRBJ2-7 and V is TRBV12-3 or TRBV12-4, with D perhaps matching TRBD1 (6 bases). Trimming cost V 4 bases and J 2 bases, with 12 bases left between them. The CDR3 is 14 residues long. The chain's CDR3 is CASSYRQDAYEQYF. DNA of the CDR3: TGTGCCAGCAGTTACCGACAGGATGCCTACGAGCAGTACTTC.

This sequence joins TRBV5-1 and TRBJ1-4; D not certain. The CDR3 consists of 14 residues. In germline, CDR1 is SGHRS, CDR2 YFSETQ. Trimming pared 4 bases from V and 5 bases from J, leaving 12 bases between. In nucleotides, the CDR3 is TGCGCCAGCAGCCCGGTCAGCGGGAATGAAAAACTGTTTTTT. Translated: CASSPVSGNEKLFF.

CDR3: CAISNLTGLEGGDEQFF. CDR3 sequence (DNA): TGTGCCATCAGTAATCTCACGGGACTAGAGGGGGGTGATGAGCAGTTCTTC. The chain recombines TRBV10-3 with TRBJ2-1; TRBD2 aligns across 8 bases. Germline CDR1 reads ENHRY; CDR2 reads SYGVKD. The trim removed 5 bases at V and 8 bases at J, leaving 17 bases unmatched. This CDR3 contains 17 residues.